Listed below are T cell receptor beta chains from one sample, sequenced in a study of molecular identifiers for immune sequencing clone quantification. MiXCR, applied by TCRdb to the PCR reads, yields one record per CDR3 protein. Seen here are about 97,000 distinct CDR3 sequences, roughly 24% observed once, and the top ten hold 0.85% to 1%. The specimen was naive CD8+ T cells from blood, with Jurkat cell RNA spiked in. All receptors come from a human donor in good health. Some libraries in this study had Jurkat cell RNA spiked in. Both conserved end residues are part of each CDR3. The order of the fields is CDR3 protein, CDR3 DNA, clone size, D gene, V gene, J gene. D genes are given only for firm matches. Some rows mark clone size as missing; the rest say once, few, many or name a class of expanded clone.

CATSVARRGVNGQFF	TGTGCCACCAGCGTGGCCCGCCGGGGGGTCAATGGGCAGTTCTTC	few	TRBD2	TRBV19	TRBJ2-1
CASSLARVGGPYNEQFF	TGTGCCAGCAGCTTAGCGAGGGTGGGCGGCCCCTACAATGAGCAGTTCTTC	few	.	TRBV7-2	TRBJ2-1
CASSLPGTYEQYF	TGTGCCAGCAGCTTACCAGGAACCTACGAGCAGTACTTC	many	.	TRBV11-2	TRBJ2-7
CSVMTGPIRETQYF	TGCAGCGTTATGACAGGCCCAATTCGAGAGACCCAGTACTTC	many	.	TRBV29-1	TRBJ2-5
CSARDLLAGEQYF	TGCAGTGCTAGAGATCTCCTGGCGGGAGAGCAGTACTTC	many	.	TRBV20-1	TRBJ2-7
CASKRQRDPISTDTQYF	TGTGCCAGCAAACGCCAGCGGGATCCTATCAGCACAGATACGCAGTATTTT	many	TRBD2	TRBV11-1	TRBJ2-3
CASSPGAGWNEQYF	TGTGCCAGCAGCCCCGGGGCGGGGTGGAACGAGCAGTACTTC	many	.	TRBV13	TRBJ2-7
CASSLGRDPSNGYTF	TGTGCCAGCAGCTTGGGCAGGGATCCCTCAAATGGCTACACCTTC	many	.	TRBV7-9	TRBJ1-2
CASSQDWEWGTDTQYF	TGTGCCAGCAGCCAGGATTGGGAGTGGGGCACAGATACGCAGTATTTT	.	.	TRBV14	TRBJ2-3
CASSPGTAASDTGELFF	TGTGCCAGCAGCCCCGGGACAGCAGCATCGGACACCGGGGAGCTGTTTTTT	.	TRBD1	TRBV12-3/TRBV12-4	TRBJ2-2
CATSTGYQETQYF	TGTGCCACCTCTACAGGGTACCAAGAGACCCAGTACTTC	many	.	TRBV24-1	TRBJ2-5
CASSQLTPYNEQFF	TGTGCCAGCAGCCAACTTACCCCCTACAATGAGCAGTTCTTC	.	.	TRBV14	TRBJ2-1
CASSSEWGATDEQYF	TGTGCCAGTAGTTCCGAATGGGGAGCTACCGACGAGCAGTACTTC	few	.	TRBV19	TRBJ2-7
CASSYGDGQEKLFF	TGTGCCAGCAGTTATGGGGATGGGCAGGAAAAACTGTTTTTT	many	.	TRBV6-5	TRBJ1-4
CASSPQGTGELFF	TGTGCCAGCAGTCCCCAGGGTACCGGGGAGCTGTTTTTT	many	.	TRBV12-3/TRBV12-4	TRBJ2-2
CASSQDRGLTEAFF	TGTGCCAGCAGCCAAGACAGGGGGCTTACTGAAGCTTTCTTT	many	TRBD1	TRBV4-2	TRBJ1-1
CSVGWVETEAFF	TGCAGCGTGGGGTGGGTCGAGACTGAAGCTTTCTTT	.	.	TRBV29-1	TRBJ1-1
CSAPVVTSGSYEQYF	TGCAGTGCCCCGGTGGTGACTAGCGGGAGCTACGAGCAGTACTTC	many	TRBD2	TRBV20-1	TRBJ2-7
CASSWEEMADTQYF	TGTGCCAGCAGTTGGGAAGAAATGGCAGATACGCAGTATTTT	many	.	TRBV12-3/TRBV12-4	TRBJ2-3
CASSFSQVGHHYEQYF	TGTGCCAGCAGCTTCTCCCAGGTTGGACACCACTACGAGCAGTACTTC	.	.	TRBV7-2	TRBJ2-7
CASSSPPQGSGEQYF	TGTGCCAGCAGTTCCCCCCCTCAGGGTAGTGGCGAGCAGTACTTC	.	.	TRBV28	TRBJ2-7
CASNHGSPNTEAFF	TGTGCCAGTAATCACGGAAGCCCGAACACTGAAGCTTTCTTT	many	.	TRBV19	TRBJ1-1
CACPTGGTEAFF	TGTGCCTGCCCAACAGGGGGCACTGAAGCTTTCTTT	few	TRBD1	TRBV30	TRBJ1-1
CASSLHGNYGYTF	TGTGCCAGCAGCTTACACGGAAACTATGGCTACACCTTC	.	.	TRBV7-8	TRBJ1-2
CASSLQHPPDTQYF	TGTGCCAGCAGTTTACAACATCCCCCAGATACGCAGTATTTT	many	.	TRBV27	TRBJ2-3
CASSPPRFGPSSYNEQFF	TGTGCCAGCAGCCCACCTAGGTTTGGGCCGAGCTCCTACAATGAGCAGTTCTTC	.	.	TRBV7-9	TRBJ2-1
CASSQEAKETQYF	TGCGCCAGCAGCCAGGAAGCGAAAGAGACCCAGTACTTC	many	.	TRBV4-1	TRBJ2-5
CASSQTSGGVIRDTQYF	TGCGCCAGCAGCCAAACCTCGGGAGGGGTCATCAGAGATACGCAGTATTTT	.	TRBD2	TRBV4-3	TRBJ2-3
CASSLSYEGLHNF	TGTGCCAGCAGCTTATCGTATGAGGGACTACACAACTTC	many	TRBD2	TRBV7-9	TRBJ2-4
CASSLRSGQETQYF	TGTGCCAGCAGCTTAAGGTCCGGCCAAGAGACCCAGTACTTC	many	.	TRBV13	TRBJ2-5
CASSPTRPNTGELFF	TGCGCCAGCAGCCCCACACGTCCGAACACCGGGGAGCTGTTTTTT	few	.	TRBV10-1	TRBJ2-2